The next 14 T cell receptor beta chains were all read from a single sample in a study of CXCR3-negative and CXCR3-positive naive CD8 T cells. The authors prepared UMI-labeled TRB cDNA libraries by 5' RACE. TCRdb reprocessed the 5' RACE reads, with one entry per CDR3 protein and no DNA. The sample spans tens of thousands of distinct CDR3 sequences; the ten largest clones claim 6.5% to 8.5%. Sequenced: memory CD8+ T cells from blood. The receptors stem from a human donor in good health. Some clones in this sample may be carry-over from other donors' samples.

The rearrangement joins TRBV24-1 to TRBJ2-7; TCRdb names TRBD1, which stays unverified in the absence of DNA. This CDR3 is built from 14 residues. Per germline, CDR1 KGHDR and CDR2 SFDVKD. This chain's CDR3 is CATSDGRGGYEQYF.

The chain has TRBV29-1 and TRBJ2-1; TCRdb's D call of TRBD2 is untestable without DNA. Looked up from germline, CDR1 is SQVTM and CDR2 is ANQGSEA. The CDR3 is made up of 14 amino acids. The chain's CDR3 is CSAELAGGPDEQFF.

The CDR3: CASSNDRPYYEQYF. The chain is built from TRBV25-1 and TRBJ2-7; the TRBD1 assignment by TCRdb is unverifiable without DNA. The CDR3 runs to 14 residues. From germline, CDR1 is MGHDK and CDR2 SYGVNS.

This chain's CDR3 is CASSSRDRGLGRTEAFF. J is TRBJ1-1 and V is TRBV28; no DNA is available, so the TRBD1 call from TCRdb remains unchecked. CDR3 length: 17 residues. Germline V gene data show CDR1 as MDHEN and CDR2 as SYDVKM.

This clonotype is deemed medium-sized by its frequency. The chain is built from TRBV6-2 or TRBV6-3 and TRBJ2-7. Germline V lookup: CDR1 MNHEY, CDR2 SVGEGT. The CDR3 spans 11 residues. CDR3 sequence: CASSASYEQYF.

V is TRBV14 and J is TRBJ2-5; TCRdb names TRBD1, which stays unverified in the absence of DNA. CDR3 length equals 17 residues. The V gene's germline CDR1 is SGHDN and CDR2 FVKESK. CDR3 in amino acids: CASSQERPVQKQETQYF.

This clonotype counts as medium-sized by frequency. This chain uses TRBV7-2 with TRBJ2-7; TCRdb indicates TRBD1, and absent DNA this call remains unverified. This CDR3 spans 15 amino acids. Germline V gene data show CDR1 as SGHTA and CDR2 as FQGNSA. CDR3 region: CASSSWGGPQYEQYF.

The CDR3: CASSEASGANVLTF. This chain uses TRBV6-4 with TRBJ2-6. Per the germline V gene, CDR1 is MRHNA and CDR2 is SNTAGT. CDR3 size: 14 residues.

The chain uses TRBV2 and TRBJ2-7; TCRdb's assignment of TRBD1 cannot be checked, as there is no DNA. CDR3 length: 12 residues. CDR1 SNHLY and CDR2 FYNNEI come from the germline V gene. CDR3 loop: CASSMGGYEQYF.

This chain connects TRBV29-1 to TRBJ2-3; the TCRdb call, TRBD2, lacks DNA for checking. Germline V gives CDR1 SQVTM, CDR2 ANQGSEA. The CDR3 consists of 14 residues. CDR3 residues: CSVAYSGVQDTQYF.

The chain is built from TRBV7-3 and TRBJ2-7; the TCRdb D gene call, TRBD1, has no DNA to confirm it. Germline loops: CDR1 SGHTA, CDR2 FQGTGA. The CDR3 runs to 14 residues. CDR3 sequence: CASSSGQGSNEQYF.

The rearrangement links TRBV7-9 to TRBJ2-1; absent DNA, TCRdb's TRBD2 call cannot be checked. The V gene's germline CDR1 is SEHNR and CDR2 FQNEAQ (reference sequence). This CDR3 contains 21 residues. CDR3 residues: CASSLGVIVGPREGSYNEQFF.

The CDR3 spells CSANIGTKPYEQYF. The V call is TRBV20-1, the J call TRBJ2-7; TCRdb selects TRBD1, and the lack of DNA leaves this call unchecked. There are 14 residues in the CDR3. Germline CDR1 DFQATT, CDR2 SNEGSKA (reference sequence).

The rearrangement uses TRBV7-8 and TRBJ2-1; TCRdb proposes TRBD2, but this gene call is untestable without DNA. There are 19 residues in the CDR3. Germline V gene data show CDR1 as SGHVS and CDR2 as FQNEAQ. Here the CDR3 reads CASSLAVSPSGGLGYEQFF.